The sequence of this T cell receptor beta chain was determined in a study of T cell responses to AZD1222 COVID-19 vaccine. Generated by immunoSEQ multiplex PCR, the TCRdb table keeps only in-frame clones and is missing some. Of about 88,000 clones in the sample, approximately 91% were seen once. Study conclusions and caveats: Dominant CD4 TCR responses targeted spike regions 160-218 and 743-854.

On this clone: The antigen is undetermined.

The specimen was peripheral blood, collected 28 days after the second AZD1222 dose. The receptor's source is an adult who received the AZD1222 COVID-19 vaccine.

Here the CDR3 DNA reads TGTGCCAGCTCACCACCCAGGGGGACTAGCGGGGGCCTCCTCCAAGAGACCCAGTACTTC. It translates to CASSPPRGTSGGLLQETQYF. This chain connects TRBV18 to TRBJ2-5, with 14 bases aligning to TRBD2. Germline V gives CDR1 KGHSH, CDR2 LQKENI. CDR3 length equals 20 residues. The trim removed 0 bases at V and 1 base at J, leaving 10 bases unmatched.